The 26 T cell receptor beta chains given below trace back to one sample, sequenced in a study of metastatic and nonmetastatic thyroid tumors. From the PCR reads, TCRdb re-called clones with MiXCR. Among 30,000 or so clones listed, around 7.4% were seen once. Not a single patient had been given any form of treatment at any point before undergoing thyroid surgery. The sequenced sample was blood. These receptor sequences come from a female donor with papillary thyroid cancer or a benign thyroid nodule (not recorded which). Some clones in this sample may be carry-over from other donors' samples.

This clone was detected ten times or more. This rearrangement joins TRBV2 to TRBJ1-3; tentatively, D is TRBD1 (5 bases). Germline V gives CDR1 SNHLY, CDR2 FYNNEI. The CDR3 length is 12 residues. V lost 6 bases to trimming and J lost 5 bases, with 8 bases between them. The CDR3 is CASSQGRNTIYF. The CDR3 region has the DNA TGTGCCAGCAGCCAGGGAAGAAACACCATATATTTT.

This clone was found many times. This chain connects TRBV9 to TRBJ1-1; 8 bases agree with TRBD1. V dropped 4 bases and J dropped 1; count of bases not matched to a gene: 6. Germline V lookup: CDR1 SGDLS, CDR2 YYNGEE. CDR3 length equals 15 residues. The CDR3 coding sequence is TGTGCCAGCAGCATCCGCGGGACAGGGAACACTGAAGCTTTCTTT. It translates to CASSIRGTGNTEAFF.

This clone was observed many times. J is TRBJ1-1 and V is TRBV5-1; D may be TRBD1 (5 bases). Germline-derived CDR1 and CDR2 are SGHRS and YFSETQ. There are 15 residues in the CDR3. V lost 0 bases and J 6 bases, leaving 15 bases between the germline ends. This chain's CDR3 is CASSLEQAARAEAFF. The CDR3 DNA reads TGCGCCAGCAGCTTGGAACAGGCCGCTCGGGCTGAAGCTTTCTTT.

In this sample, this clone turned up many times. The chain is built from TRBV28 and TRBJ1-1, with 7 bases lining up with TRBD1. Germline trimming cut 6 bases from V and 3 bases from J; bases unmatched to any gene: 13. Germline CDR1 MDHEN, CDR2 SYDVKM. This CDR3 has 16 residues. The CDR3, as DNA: TGTGCCAGCAGCCTTGACAGGGAAGGATGGTACACTGAAGCTTTCTTT. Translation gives CASSLDREGWYTEAFF.

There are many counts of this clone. DNA for the CDR3: TGTGCCAGCAGTGAATTTTTTGGCAGCTATGGCTACACCTTC. Translated: CASSEFFGSYGYTF. This chain joins TRBV6-1 and TRBJ1-2; D not certain. Germline loops: CDR1 MNHNS, CDR2 SASEGT. Trimming stripped 2 bases from V and 4 bases from J, with 11 bases between. The CDR3 sequence is 14 residues long.

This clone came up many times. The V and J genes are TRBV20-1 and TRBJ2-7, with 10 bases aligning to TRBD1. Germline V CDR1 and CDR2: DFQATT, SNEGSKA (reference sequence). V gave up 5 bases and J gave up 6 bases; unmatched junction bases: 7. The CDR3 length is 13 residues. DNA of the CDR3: TGCAGTGCTTCACGACAGGGGGCTCGCGAGCAGTACTTC. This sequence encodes CSASRQGAREQYF.

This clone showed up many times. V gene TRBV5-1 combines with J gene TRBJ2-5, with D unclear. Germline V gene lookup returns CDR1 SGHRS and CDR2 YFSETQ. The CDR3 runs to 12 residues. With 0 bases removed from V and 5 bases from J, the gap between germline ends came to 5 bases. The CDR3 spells CASSLGWETQYF. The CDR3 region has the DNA TGCGCCAGCAGCTTGGGGTGGGAGACCCAGTACTTC.

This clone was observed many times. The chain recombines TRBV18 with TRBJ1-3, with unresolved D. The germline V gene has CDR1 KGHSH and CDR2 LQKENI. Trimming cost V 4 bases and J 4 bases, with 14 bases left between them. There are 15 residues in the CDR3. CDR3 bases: TGTGCCAGCTCACTCCTCAGGCAGGAAGGAAACACCATATATTTT. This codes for CASSLLRQEGNTIYF.

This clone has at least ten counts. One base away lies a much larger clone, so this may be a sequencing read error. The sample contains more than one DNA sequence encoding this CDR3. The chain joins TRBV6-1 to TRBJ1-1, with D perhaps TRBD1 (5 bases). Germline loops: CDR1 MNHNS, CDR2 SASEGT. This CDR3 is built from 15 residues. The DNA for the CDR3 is TGTGCCAGCAGTGAAGTGAGGTATCGGGGGTCTGAAGCCTTCTTT. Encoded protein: CASSEVRYRGSEAFF.

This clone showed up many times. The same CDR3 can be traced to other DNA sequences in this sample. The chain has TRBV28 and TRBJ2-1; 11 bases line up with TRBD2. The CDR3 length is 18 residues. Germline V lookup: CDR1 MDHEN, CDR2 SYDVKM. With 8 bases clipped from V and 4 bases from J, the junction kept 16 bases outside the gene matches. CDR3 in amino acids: CASGSTIFRLAGYNEQFF. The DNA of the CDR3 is TGTGCCAGCGGCTCCACTATCTTCCGACTAGCGGGGTACAATGAGCAGTTCTTC.

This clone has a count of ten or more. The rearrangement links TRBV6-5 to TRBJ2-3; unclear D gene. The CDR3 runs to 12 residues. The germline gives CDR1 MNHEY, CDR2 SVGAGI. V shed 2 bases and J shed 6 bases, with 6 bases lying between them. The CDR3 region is CASSYESDTQYF. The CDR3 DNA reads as TGTGCCAGCAGTTACGAGTCGGATACGCAGTATTTT.

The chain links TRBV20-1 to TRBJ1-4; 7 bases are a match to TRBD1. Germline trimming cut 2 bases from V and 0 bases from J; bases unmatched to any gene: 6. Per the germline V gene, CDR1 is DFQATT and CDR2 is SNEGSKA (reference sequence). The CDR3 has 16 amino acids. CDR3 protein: CSARSQGVATNEKLFF. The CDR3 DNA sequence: TGCAGTGCTAGATCTCAGGGGGTTGCAACTAATGAAAAACTGTTTTTT.

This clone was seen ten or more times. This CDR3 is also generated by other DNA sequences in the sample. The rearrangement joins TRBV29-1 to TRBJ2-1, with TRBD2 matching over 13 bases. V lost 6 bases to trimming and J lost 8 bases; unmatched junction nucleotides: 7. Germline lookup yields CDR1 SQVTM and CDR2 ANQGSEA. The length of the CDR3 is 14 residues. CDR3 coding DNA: TGCAGCGTGGATGGACTAGCGGGAGTAGATGAGCAGTTCTTC. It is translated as CSVDGLAGVDEQFF.

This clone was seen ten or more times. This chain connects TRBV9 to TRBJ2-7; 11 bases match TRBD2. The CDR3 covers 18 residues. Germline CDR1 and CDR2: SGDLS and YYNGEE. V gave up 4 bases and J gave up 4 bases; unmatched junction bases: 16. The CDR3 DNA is TGTGCCAGCAGCCCTCGCCCCGCGACTAGCGGGAAGTTGTACGAGCAGTACTTC. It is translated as CASSPRPATSGKLYEQYF.

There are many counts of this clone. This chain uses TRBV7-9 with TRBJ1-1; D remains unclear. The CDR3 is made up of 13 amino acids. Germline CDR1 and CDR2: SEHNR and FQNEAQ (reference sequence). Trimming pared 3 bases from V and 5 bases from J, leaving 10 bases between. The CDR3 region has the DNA TGTGCCAGCAGCTTCTTGCAGGTAACTGAAGCTTTCTTT. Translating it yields CASSFLQVTEAFF. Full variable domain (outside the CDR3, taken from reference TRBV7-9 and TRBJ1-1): DTGVSQNPRHKITKRGQNVTFRCDPISEHNRLYWYRQTLGQGPEFLTYFQNEAQLEKSRLLSDRFSAERPKGSFSTLEIQRTEQGDSAMYLCASSFLQVTEAFFGQGTRLTVV.

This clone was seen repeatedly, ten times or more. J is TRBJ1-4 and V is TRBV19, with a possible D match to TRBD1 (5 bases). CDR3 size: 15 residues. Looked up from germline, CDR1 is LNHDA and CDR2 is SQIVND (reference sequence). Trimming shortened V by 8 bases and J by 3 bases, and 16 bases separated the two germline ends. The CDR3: CASHDPGGANEKLFF. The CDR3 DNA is TGTGCCAGTCACGACCCGGGAGGGGCTAATGAAAAACTGTTTTTT. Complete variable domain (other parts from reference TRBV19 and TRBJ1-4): DGGITQSPKYLFRKEGQNVTLSCEQNLNHDAMYWYRQDPGQGLRLIYYSQIVNDFQKGDIAEGYSVSREKKESFPLTVTSAQKNPTAFYLCASHDPGGANEKLFFGSGTQLSVL.

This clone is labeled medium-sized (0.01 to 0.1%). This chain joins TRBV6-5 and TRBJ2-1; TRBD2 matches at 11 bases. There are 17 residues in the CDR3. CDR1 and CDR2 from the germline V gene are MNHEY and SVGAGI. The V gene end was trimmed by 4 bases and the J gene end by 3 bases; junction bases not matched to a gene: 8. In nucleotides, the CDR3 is TGTGCCAGCAGTTTCAGGACTAGCGGGTCCATCTACAATGAGCAGTTCTTC. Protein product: CASSFRTSGSIYNEQFF.

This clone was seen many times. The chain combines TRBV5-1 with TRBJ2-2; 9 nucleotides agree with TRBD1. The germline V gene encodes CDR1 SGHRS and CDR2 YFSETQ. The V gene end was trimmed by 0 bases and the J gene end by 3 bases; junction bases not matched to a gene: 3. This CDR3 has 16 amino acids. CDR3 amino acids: CASSLGGQGHTGELFF. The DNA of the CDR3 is TGCGCCAGCAGCTTGGGGGGACAGGGACACACCGGGGAGCTGTTTTTT.

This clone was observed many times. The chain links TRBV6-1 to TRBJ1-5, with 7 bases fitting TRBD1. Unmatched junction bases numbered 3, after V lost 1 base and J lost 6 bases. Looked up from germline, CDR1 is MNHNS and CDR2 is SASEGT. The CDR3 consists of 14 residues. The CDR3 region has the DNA TGTGCCAGCAGTGAAGAACAGGGGTTTCAGCCCCAGCATTTT. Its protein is CASSEEQGFQPQHF.

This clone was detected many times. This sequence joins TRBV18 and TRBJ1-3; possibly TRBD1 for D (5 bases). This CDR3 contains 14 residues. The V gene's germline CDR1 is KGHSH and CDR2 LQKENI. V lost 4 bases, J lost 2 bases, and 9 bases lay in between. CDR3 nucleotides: TGTGCCAGCTCACAGGGACTCACTGGAAACACCATATATTTT. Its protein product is CASSQGLTGNTIYF.

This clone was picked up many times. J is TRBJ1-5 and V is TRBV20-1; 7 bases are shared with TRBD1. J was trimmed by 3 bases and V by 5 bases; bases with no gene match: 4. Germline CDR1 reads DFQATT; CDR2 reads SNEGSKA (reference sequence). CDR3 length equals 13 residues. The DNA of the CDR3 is TGCAGTGCTCAACAGGGGCCCAATCAGCCCCAGCATTTT. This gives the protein CSAQQGPNQPQHF.

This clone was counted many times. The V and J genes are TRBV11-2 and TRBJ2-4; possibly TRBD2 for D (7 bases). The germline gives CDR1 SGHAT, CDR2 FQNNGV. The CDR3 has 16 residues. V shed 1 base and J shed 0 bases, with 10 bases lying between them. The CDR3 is CASSLGGGRAKNIQYF. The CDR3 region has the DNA TGTGCCAGCAGCTTAGGGGGGGGCAGAGCCAAAAACATTCAGTACTTC. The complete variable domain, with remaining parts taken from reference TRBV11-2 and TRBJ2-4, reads EAGVAQSPRYKIIEKRQSVAFWCNPISGHATLYWYQQILGQGPKLLIQFQNNGVVDDSQLPKDRFSAERLKGVDSTLKIQPAKLEDSAVYLCASSLGGGRAKNIQYFGAGTRLSVL.

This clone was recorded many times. The CDR3 DNA sequence: TGTGCCAGCAGCTTCGGCAGATTACAAGAGACCCAGTACTTC. Amino acid sequence: CASSFGRLQETQYF. The V gene is TRBV7-2, the J gene TRBJ2-5; the D is unclear. Germline V CDR1 and CDR2: SGHTA, FQGNSA. The germline V and J ends were trimmed by 3 bases and 2 bases, with 10 bases remaining between them. The CDR3 consists of 14 residues.

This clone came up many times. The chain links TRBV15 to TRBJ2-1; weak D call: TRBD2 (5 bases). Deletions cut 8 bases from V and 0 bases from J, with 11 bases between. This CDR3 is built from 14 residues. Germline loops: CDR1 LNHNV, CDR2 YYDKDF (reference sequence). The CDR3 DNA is TGTGCCACCGCCGACTACCCCTCCTACAATGAGCAGTTCTTC. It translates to CATADYPSYNEQFF.

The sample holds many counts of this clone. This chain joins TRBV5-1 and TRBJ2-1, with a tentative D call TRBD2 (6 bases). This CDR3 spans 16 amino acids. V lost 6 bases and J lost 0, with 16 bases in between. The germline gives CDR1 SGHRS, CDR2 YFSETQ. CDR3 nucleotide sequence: TGCGCCAGCACCTCGGACCAGGGACTCTCCTACAATGAGCAGTTCTTC. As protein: CASTSDQGLSYNEQFF.

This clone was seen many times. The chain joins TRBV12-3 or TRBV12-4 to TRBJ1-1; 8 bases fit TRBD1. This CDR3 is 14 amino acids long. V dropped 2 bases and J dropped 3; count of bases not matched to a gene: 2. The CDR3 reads CASSLQGADTEAFF. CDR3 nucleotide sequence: TGTGCCAGCAGTTTACAGGGGGCTGACACTGAAGCTTTCTTT.